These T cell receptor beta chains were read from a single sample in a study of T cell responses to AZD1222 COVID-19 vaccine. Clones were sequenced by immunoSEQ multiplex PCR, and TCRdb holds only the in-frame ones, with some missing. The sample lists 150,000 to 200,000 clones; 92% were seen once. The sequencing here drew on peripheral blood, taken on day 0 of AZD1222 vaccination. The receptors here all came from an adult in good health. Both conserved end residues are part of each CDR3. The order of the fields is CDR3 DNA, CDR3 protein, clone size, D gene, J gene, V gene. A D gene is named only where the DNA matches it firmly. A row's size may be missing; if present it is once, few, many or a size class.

CDR3nt: TGTGCCAGCAGTGAAGGGACAGGGGGAGGCAAAAACATTCAGTACTTC
CDR3aa: CASSEGTGGGKNIQYF
abundance: -
d_gene: TRBD1
j_gene: TRBJ2-4
v_gene: TRBV25-1

CDR3nt: TGTGCCAGCTCCCGGGCCCCCGGCGGCTATGGCTACACCTTC
CDR3aa: CASSRAPGGYGYTF
abundance: -
d_gene: -
j_gene: TRBJ1-2
v_gene: TRBV18

CDR3nt: TGTGCCAGCAGCCTCGGGACCTACGAGCAGTACTTC
CDR3aa: CASSLGTYEQYF
abundance: -
d_gene: -
j_gene: TRBJ2-7
v_gene: TRBV7-2

CDR3nt: TGTGCCAGCAGCCCCCAGGGGGCTGATTCACCCCTCCACTTT
CDR3aa: CASSPQGADSPLHF
abundance: once
d_gene: TRBD1
j_gene: TRBJ1-6
v_gene: TRBV5-4

CDR3nt: TGTGCCAGCAGCCAAAGCGGGAGGGCCAGCGGGGAGCTGTTTTTT
CDR3aa: CASSQSGRASGELFF
abundance: -
d_gene: TRBD2
j_gene: TRBJ2-2
v_gene: TRBV3-1/TRBV3-2

CDR3nt: TGTGCCAGCAGGGGATCAGGTCATTTTAATGAAAAACTGTTTTTT
CDR3aa: CASRGSGHFNEKLFF
abundance: -
d_gene: -
j_gene: TRBJ1-4
v_gene: TRBV27

CDR3nt: TGCGCCAGCAGTCACGGGGCTCAAAACACTGAAGCTTTCTTT
CDR3aa: CASSHGAQNTEAFF
abundance: -
d_gene: -
j_gene: TRBJ1-1
v_gene: TRBV5-1

CDR3nt: TGTGCCAGCAGCCTGTTCGGGGGGAGGATGTACAATGAGCAGTTCTTC
CDR3aa: CASSLFGGRMYNEQFF
abundance: -
d_gene: TRBD2
j_gene: TRBJ2-1
v_gene: TRBV5-8

CDR3nt: TGTGCCAGTAGTATACAGGGAGGACAGCCCCAGCATTTT
CDR3aa: CASSIQGGQPQHF
abundance: -
d_gene: -
j_gene: TRBJ1-5
v_gene: TRBV19

CDR3nt: TGCGCCAGCAGCCAGCCAACCCAGGGTGAGGGAAACACCATATATTTT
CDR3aa: CASSQPTQGEGNTIYF
abundance: -
d_gene: -
j_gene: TRBJ1-3
v_gene: TRBV4-1

CDR3nt: TGTGCCAGCAGCAGTGGACTAGTGTCCTACAATGAGCAGTTCTTC
CDR3aa: CASSSGLVSYNEQFF
abundance: once
d_gene: TRBD2
j_gene: TRBJ2-1
v_gene: TRBV7-9

CDR3nt: TGTGCCAGCAGTCGCAGGGTGGGCTACGAGCAGTACTTC
CDR3aa: CASSRRVGYEQYF
abundance: once
d_gene: -
j_gene: TRBJ2-7
v_gene: TRBV6-4

CDR3nt: TGTGCCAGCAGCTTACCAGGGGGATGGTCTGAAGCTTTCTTT
CDR3aa: CASSLPGGWSEAFF
abundance: -
d_gene: TRBD1
j_gene: TRBJ1-1
v_gene: TRBV7-2

CDR3nt: TGTGCCAGCAGGGGGATCATGAGCTCCTACAATGAGCAGTTCTTC
CDR3aa: CASRGIMSSYNEQFF
abundance: -
d_gene: -
j_gene: TRBJ2-1
v_gene: TRBV28

CDR3nt: TGCGCCAGCAAGGAAGGTGGGGCTAGCACAGATACGCAGTATTTT
CDR3aa: CASKEGGASTDTQYF
abundance: -
d_gene: -
j_gene: TRBJ2-3
v_gene: TRBV5-1

CDR3nt: TGTGCCAGCAGCCGACGGGACAGCATCTCTGGAAACACCATATATTTT
CDR3aa: CASSRRDSISGNTIYF
abundance: -
d_gene: TRBD1
j_gene: TRBJ1-3
v_gene: TRBV13

CDR3nt: TGTGCCAGCAGCTTAGTGGGCCCCTACAATGAGCAGTTCTTC
CDR3aa: CASSLVGPYNEQFF
abundance: once
d_gene: -
j_gene: TRBJ2-1
v_gene: TRBV11-2

CDR3nt: TGTGCCAGCAGCTTGGATAGTAGCGGAGGGGCCGGGGAGCTGTTTTTT
CDR3aa: CASSLDSSGGAGELFF
abundance: -
d_gene: -
j_gene: TRBJ2-2
v_gene: TRBV5-4

CDR3nt: TGTGCCAGCTCACGGCAGGGGGGAGCGAAACAGAACACTGAAGCTTTCTTT
CDR3aa: CASSRQGGAKQNTEAFF
abundance: -
d_gene: TRBD1
j_gene: TRBJ1-1
v_gene: TRBV18

CDR3nt: TGTGCCAGCAGCTTATCGGGAGAGGGAAAACTGTTTTTT
CDR3aa: CASSLSGEGKLFF
abundance: -
d_gene: -
j_gene: TRBJ1-4
v_gene: TRBV5-4

CDR3nt: TGTGCCACGGTGGGTTCTGCCGGGGTAAACACTGAAGCTTTCTTT
CDR3aa: CATVGSAGVNTEAFF
abundance: few
d_gene: -
j_gene: TRBJ1-1
v_gene: TRBV18

CDR3nt: TGTGCCAGCAGTACAGGGGGGTCGGAGCAGTACTTC
CDR3aa: CASSTGGSEQYF
abundance: once
d_gene: TRBD1
j_gene: TRBJ2-7
v_gene: TRBV27

CDR3nt: TGTGCCACACGGACAGGGGGCTATGGCTACACCTTC
CDR3aa: CATRTGGYGYTF
abundance: -
d_gene: TRBD1
j_gene: TRBJ1-2
v_gene: TRBV19

CDR3nt: TGTGCCAGCAGACCGCAGGGAGGGGGGAGCGCAGATACGCAGTATTTT
CDR3aa: CASRPQGGGSADTQYF
abundance: -
d_gene: -
j_gene: TRBJ2-3
v_gene: TRBV28

CDR3nt: TGTGCCTGGAGGGGACAGGGGGATATCTATGGCTACACCTTC
CDR3aa: CAWRGQGDIYGYTF
abundance: -
d_gene: TRBD1
j_gene: TRBJ1-2
v_gene: TRBV30

CDR3nt: TGTGCCAGCAGTGAAGATGGGGTTACCTCTGGAAACACCATATATTTT
CDR3aa: CASSEDGVTSGNTIYF
abundance: -
d_gene: -
j_gene: TRBJ1-3
v_gene: TRBV2

CDR3nt: TGTGCCAGCAGTCCTTGGACCACTGAAGCTTTCTTT
CDR3aa: CASSPWTTEAFF
abundance: -
d_gene: -
j_gene: TRBJ1-1
v_gene: TRBV12-3/TRBV12-4

CDR3nt: TGTGCCAGCACCCCGCCGAGGGGGGGCTATGAGCAGTTCTTC
CDR3aa: CASTPPRGGYEQFF
abundance: -
d_gene: -
j_gene: TRBJ2-1
v_gene: TRBV5-4

CDR3nt: TGTGCCAGCAGTTACTCGGGGGAGCAGTACTTC
CDR3aa: CASSYSGEQYF
abundance: -
d_gene: -
j_gene: TRBJ2-7
v_gene: TRBV6-2/TRBV6-3

CDR3nt: TGCAGCGTTGAAAGGGGCCCGGGACAGTACAATGAGCAGTTCTTC
CDR3aa: CSVERGPGQYNEQFF
abundance: -
d_gene: TRBD1
j_gene: TRBJ2-1
v_gene: TRBV29-1

CDR3nt: TGTGCCAGCAGGCCCGGACTAAATAACAATGAGCAGTTCTTC
CDR3aa: CASRPGLNNNEQFF
abundance: -
d_gene: -
j_gene: TRBJ2-1
v_gene: TRBV13

CDR3nt: TGTGCCACCCCGGGACTCTGGGGCGAGCAGTACTTC
CDR3aa: CATPGLWGEQYF
abundance: -
d_gene: -
j_gene: TRBJ2-7
v_gene: TRBV24-1

CDR3nt: TGTGCCAGTAGTAAGGATGAAAAACTGTTTTTT
CDR3aa: CASSKDEKLFF
abundance: -
d_gene: -
j_gene: TRBJ1-4
v_gene: TRBV19

CDR3nt: TGTGCCTGGAGTGACCCAGCCCTGATGTATAGCAATCAGCCCCAGCATTTT
CDR3aa: CAWSDPALMYSNQPQHF
abundance: once
d_gene: -
j_gene: TRBJ1-5
v_gene: TRBV30

CDR3nt: TGTGCCAGCAGCCAGAGGGGCTACGAGCAGTACTTC
CDR3aa: CASSQRGYEQYF
abundance: -
d_gene: -
j_gene: TRBJ2-7
v_gene: TRBV5-6

CDR3nt: TGTGCCAGCATCCGGGATGTATACAATGAGCAGTTCTTC
CDR3aa: CASIRDVYNEQFF
abundance: -
d_gene: -
j_gene: TRBJ2-1
v_gene: TRBV2

CDR3nt: TGTGCCAGTAGTACCTGGGACCAGGGTATCCGGAACTATGGCTACACCTTC
CDR3aa: CASSTWDQGIRNYGYTF
abundance: -
d_gene: -
j_gene: TRBJ1-2
v_gene: TRBV19

CDR3nt: TGTGCCACCAGCAGAGATCGCGCAGGACGGTCAATGTATGGCTACACCTTC
CDR3aa: CATSRDRAGRSMYGYTF
abundance: -
d_gene: -
j_gene: TRBJ1-2
v_gene: TRBV15

CDR3nt: TGTGCCAGTAGTGTGAAGCTTTCGGGGGCCAACGTCCTGACTTTC
CDR3aa: CASSVKLSGANVLTF
abundance: few
d_gene: -
j_gene: TRBJ2-6
v_gene: TRBV19

CDR3nt: TGTGCCAGCAGCGTTCAAACAGGGAGTTATCCTGAAGCTTTCTTT
CDR3aa: CASSVQTGSYPEAFF
abundance: once
d_gene: -
j_gene: TRBJ1-1
v_gene: TRBV9

CDR3nt: TGTGCCAGCAGTGAAGCGGGCAGCGAGCAGTACTTC
CDR3aa: CASSEAGSEQYF
abundance: -
d_gene: -
j_gene: TRBJ2-7
v_gene: TRBV6-1

CDR3nt: TGTGCCAGCAGCTTAGGGGCCCGCCGGGACAGCCCCTTTCCCAAGGGCTACACCTTC
CDR3aa: CASSLGARRDSPFPKGYTF
abundance: -
d_gene: TRBD1
j_gene: TRBJ1-2
v_gene: TRBV7-9

CDR3nt: TGTGCCACCAGCACTCGAAGTGGGCTATCCAGTGCCTCGCAGTATTTT
CDR3aa: CATSTRSGLSSASQYF
abundance: once
d_gene: -
j_gene: TRBJ2-3
v_gene: TRBV15

CDR3nt: TGCGCCAGCAGCACGGGGGGCGAGGGAGATACGCAGTATTTT
CDR3aa: CASSTGGEGDTQYF
abundance: -
d_gene: -
j_gene: TRBJ2-3
v_gene: TRBV5-1

CDR3nt: TGTGCCAGTAGTATGGCTAACTATGGCTACACCTTC
CDR3aa: CASSMANYGYTF
abundance: -
d_gene: -
j_gene: TRBJ1-2
v_gene: TRBV19

CDR3nt: TGTGCCATCAAAGGACGGGCGGATAGTTTTGGCTACACCTTC
CDR3aa: CAIKGRADSFGYTF
abundance: -
d_gene: -
j_gene: TRBJ1-2
v_gene: TRBV10-3

CDR3nt: TGTGCCAGCAGTTTATTCCTAGCGGGGGGTTCGAACACCGGGGAGCTGTTTTTT
CDR3aa: CASSLFLAGGSNTGELFF
abundance: -
d_gene: TRBD2
j_gene: TRBJ2-2
v_gene: TRBV27

CDR3nt: TGTGCCACCAATCCTGTTAGCGGGAGCTACGAGCAGTACTTC
CDR3aa: CATNPVSGSYEQYF
abundance: -
d_gene: TRBD2
j_gene: TRBJ2-7
v_gene: TRBV13

CDR3nt: TGTGCCAGCAGCTGGGACAGGGGAGAGACCCAGTACTTC
CDR3aa: CASSWDRGETQYF
abundance: -
d_gene: TRBD1
j_gene: TRBJ2-5
v_gene: TRBV5-6

CDR3nt: TGTGCCACCGAGGACAGGGGTGGCTACACCTTC
CDR3aa: CATEDRGGYTF
abundance: -
d_gene: TRBD1
j_gene: TRBJ1-2
v_gene: TRBV19